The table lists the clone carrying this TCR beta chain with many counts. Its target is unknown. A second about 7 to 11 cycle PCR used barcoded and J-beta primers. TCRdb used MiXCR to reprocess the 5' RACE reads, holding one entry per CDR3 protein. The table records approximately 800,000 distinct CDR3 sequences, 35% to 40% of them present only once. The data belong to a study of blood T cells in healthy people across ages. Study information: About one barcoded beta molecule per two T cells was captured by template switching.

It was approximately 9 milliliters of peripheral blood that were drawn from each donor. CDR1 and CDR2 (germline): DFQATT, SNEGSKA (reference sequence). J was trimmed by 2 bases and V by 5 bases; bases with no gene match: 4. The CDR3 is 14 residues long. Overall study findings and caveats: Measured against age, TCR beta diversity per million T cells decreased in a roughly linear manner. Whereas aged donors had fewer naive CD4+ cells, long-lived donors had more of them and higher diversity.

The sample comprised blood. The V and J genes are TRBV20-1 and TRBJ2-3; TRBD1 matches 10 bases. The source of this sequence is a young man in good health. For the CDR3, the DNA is TGCAGTGCTTCCGGACAGGGGGACACAGATACGCAGTATTTT. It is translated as CSASGQGDTDTQYF.